The TCR gamma chain described here comes from a study of gamma delta lymphoproliferative disorders and STAT genes. The CDR3 has 16 residues. V was pared by 4 bases and J by 5 bases, with 13 bases of the junction left unmatched. Germline V lookup: CDR1 EGSTGY, CDR2 YDSYTSSV. TCRdb reanalyzed the multiplex PCR reads using CATT. The sample holds hundreds of gamma-chain clones, 10% to 15% seen once. This clone is deemed large. The receptor sequences were amplified from genomic DNA of peripheral blood mononuclear cells. The rearrangement links TRGV4 to TRGJP2. Here the J gene came from matching the DNA to germline, since TCRdb omits it. The sequence came from a human donor in good health. Material: blood. CDR3 coding DNA: TGTGCCACCTGGGACGAACCAGGGTACAGTGATTGGATCAAGACGTTT. Translation gives CATWDEPGYSDWIKTF.